The 11 T cell receptor beta chains presented below share a single source sample, sequenced in a study of T-cell reconstitution after alpha-beta-depleted transplantation in children. The TCRbeta library was prepared with unique molecular identifiers. Via MiXCR, TCRdb re-called the PCR reads, giving one row per CDR3 protein. The profile shows 150,000 to 200,000 distinct CDR3 sequences, around 6.8% of them singletons. Sequenced here: PBMCs from the stem cell graft donor, sampled from the stem cell graft. The receptor set was obtained from a human donor who donated a stem cell graft to a child with Wiskott-Aldrich syndrome.

This clonotype was seen many times. CDR3 in DNA: TGCAGCGTTGCCTCCCGGGACAAGGAGTATTTT. It encodes CSVASRDKEYF. V usage is TRBV29-1 and J usage is TRBJ2-3; tentative D call: TRBD1 (6 bases). V gave up 4 bases and J gave up 13 bases, with 15 bases separating them. Germline V gene data show CDR1 as SQVTM and CDR2 as ANQGSEA. CDR3 size: 11 residues.

Comments on this clonotype: A clone one base away is much larger, so this may be a read error. V and J are TRBV7-9 and TRBJ2-1, with 11 bases identical to TRBD1. CDR1 is SEHNR and CDR2 is FQNEAQ in the germline V gene (reference sequence). There are 15 residues in the CDR3. The CDR3 nucleotides are TGTGCCAGCAGCTTCGGGACAGGGGGAGTCAATGAGCATTTCTTC. As protein: CASSFGTGGVNEHFF.

This clonotype was counted many times. V gene TRBV29-1 combines with J gene TRBJ1-2, with TRBD1 matching over 8 bases. V was clipped by 4 bases and J by 4 bases; unmatched bases: 8. CDR1 is SQVTM, CDR2 ANQGSEA, per germline. The CDR3 extends over 14 amino acids. In DNA, the CDR3 is TGCAGCGTTGTACCAGACAGGGGCAGCTATGGCTACACCTTC. It codes for CSVVPDRGSYGYTF.

This clonotype occurred a few times. The chain recombines TRBV5-1 with TRBJ1-4; the match to TRBD1 covers 9 bases. V lost 2 bases to trimming and J lost 4 bases; unmatched junction nucleotides: 3. This CDR3 is built from 15 residues. Germline V gives CDR1 SGHRS, CDR2 YFSETQ. CDR3 DNA: TGCGCCAGCAGCTTCGGGACAGGGAATAATGAAAAACTGTTTTTT. This encodes CASSFGTGNNEKLFF.

This clonotype was recorded many times. The V gene is TRBV14, the J gene TRBJ2-7; D ambiguous. The V gene lost 4 bases and the J gene lost 3 bases, with 7 bases spanning the gap. CDR1 SGHDN and CDR2 FVKESK come from the germline V gene. There are 12 residues in the CDR3. The CDR3: CASSRQYYEQYF. CDR3 DNA sequence: TGTGCCAGCAGCCGGCAGTACTACGAGCAGTACTTC.

This clonotype was detected ten times or more. The chain recombines TRBV29-1 with TRBJ2-1; no firm D call. CDR3 length equals 13 residues. CDR1 and CDR2 from the germline V gene are SQVTM and ANQGSEA. V lost 7 bases to trimming and J lost 6 bases, with 16 bases between them. The CDR3 sequence: CSASDLPTNEQFF. The CDR3, as DNA: TGCAGCGCATCAGACCTCCCTACCAATGAGCAGTTCTTC.

This clonotype was detected ten times or more. The chain is built from TRBV11-2 and TRBJ2-1; D uncertain. The germline V and J ends were trimmed by 4 bases and 7 bases, with 8 bases remaining between them. The germline V gene has CDR1 SGHAT and CDR2 FQNNGV. The CDR3 contains 12 residues. Here the CDR3 DNA reads TGTGCCAGCAGCTCTAGTCGTAATGAGCAGTTCTTC. Amino acid sequence: CASSSSRNEQFF.

This clonotype was picked up many times. The J gene is TRBJ1-1, the V gene TRBV20-1; unclear D gene. The CDR3 covers 15 residues. V was shortened by 0 bases and J by 4 bases, with 15 bases between the two germline ends. Germline loops: CDR1 DFQATT, CDR2 SNEGSKA (reference sequence). CDR3 sequence (DNA): TGCAGTGCTAGAGATCGAGAAACAGCCGGCACTGAAGCTTTCTTT. This encodes CSARDRETAGTEAFF.

This clonotype was observed many times. The chain is built from TRBV12-3 or TRBV12-4 and TRBJ2-1; TRBD1 matches 7 bases. The CDR3 consists of 16 residues. V gave up 2 bases and J gave up 1 base; unmatched junction bases: 5. CDR3 region: CASSLRQGVSYNEQFF. CDR3 DNA sequence: TGTGCCAGCAGTTTAAGGCAGGGGGTGTCCTACAATGAGCAGTTCTTC.

This clonotype was seen at least ten times. V usage is TRBV29-1 and J usage is TRBJ2-1; D uncertain. The V gene lost 4 bases and the J gene lost 7 bases, with 17 bases spanning the gap. Germline V gene lookup returns CDR1 SQVTM and CDR2 ANQGSEA. The CDR3 consists of 14 residues. In DNA form, the CDR3 reads TGCAGCGTTGTCTGGCAGGTCCGTAGGAATGAGCAGTTCTTC. Protein product: CSVVWQVRRNEQFF.

This clonotype was seen many times. The V and J genes are TRBV6-5 and TRBJ2-7, with D unclear. This CDR3 region has 15 residues. V gave up 5 bases and J gave up 0 bases, with 14 bases separating them. Per the germline V gene, CDR1 is MNHEY and CDR2 is SVGAGI. CDR3: CASSHTAPISYEQYF. CDR3 coding DNA: TGTGCCAGCAGTCATACAGCTCCGATCTCCTACGAGCAGTACTTC.